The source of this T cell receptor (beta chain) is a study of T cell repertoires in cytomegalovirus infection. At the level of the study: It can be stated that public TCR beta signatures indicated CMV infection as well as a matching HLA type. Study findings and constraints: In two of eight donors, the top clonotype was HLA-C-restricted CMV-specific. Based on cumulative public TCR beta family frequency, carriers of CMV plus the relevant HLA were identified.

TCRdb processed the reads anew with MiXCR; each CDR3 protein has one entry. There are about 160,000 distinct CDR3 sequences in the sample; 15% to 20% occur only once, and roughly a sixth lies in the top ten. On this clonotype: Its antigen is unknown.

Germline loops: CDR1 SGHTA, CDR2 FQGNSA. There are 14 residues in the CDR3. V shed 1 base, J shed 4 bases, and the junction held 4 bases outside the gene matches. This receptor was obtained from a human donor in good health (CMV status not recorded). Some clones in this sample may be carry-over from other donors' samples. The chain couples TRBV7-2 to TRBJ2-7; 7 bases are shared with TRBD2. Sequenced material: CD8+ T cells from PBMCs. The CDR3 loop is CASSLGAGLYEQYF. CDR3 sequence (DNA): TGTGCCAGCAGCTTAGGAGCGGGGCTTTACGAGCAGTACTTC. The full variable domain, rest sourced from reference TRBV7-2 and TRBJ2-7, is GAGVSQSPSNKVTEKGKDVELRCDPISGHTALYWYRQSLGQGLEFLIYFQGNSAPDKSGLPSDRFSAERTGGSVSTLTIQRTQQEDSAVYLCASSLGAGLYEQYFGPGTRLTVT.